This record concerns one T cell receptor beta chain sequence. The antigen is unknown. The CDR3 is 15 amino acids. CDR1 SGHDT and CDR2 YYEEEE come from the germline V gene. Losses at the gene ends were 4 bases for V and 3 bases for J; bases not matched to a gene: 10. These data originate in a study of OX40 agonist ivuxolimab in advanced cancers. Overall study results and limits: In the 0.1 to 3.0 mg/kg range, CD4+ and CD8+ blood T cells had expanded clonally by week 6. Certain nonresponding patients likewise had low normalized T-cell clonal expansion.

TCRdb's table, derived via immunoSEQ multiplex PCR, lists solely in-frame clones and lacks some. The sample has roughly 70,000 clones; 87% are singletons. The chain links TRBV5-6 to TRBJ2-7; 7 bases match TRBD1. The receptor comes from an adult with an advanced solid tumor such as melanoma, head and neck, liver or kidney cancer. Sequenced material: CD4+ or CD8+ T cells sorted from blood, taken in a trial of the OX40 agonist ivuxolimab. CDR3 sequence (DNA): TGTGCCAGCAGCCTCACAGGGGCAAAGATCTACGAGCAGTACTTC. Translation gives CASSLTGAKIYEQYF.